Each of the 23 T cell receptor beta chains below was sequenced from the same sample in a study of CDR3 diversity in severe acne. TCRdb re-derived calls from the PCR reads in MiXCR, one entry per CDR3 protein. The sample contains 85,000 to 120,000 distinct CDR3 sequences, roughly half of which appear only once. Sequencing used blood. These receptors came from a male donor with acne.

The chain combines TRBV15 with TRBJ2-3, with TRBD2 identical over 10 bases. The CDR3 runs 15 residues. Looked up from germline, CDR1 is LNHNV and CDR2 is YYDKDF (reference sequence). V shed 0 bases, J shed 8 bases, and the junction held 5 bases outside the gene matches. CDR3 in amino acids: CATSRDPSSGSTQYF. CDR3 coding DNA: TGTGCCACCAGCAGAGATCCGTCTAGCGGGAGTACGCAGTATTTT.

This chain uses TRBV2 with TRBJ1-2; 7 bases match TRBD1. The germline gives CDR1 SNHLY, CDR2 FYNNEI. CDR3 length: 10 residues. The V gene end was trimmed by 5 bases and the J gene end by 12 bases; junction bases not matched to a gene: 3. CDR3 nucleotide sequence: TGTGCCAGCAGTACGGGACAGCACACCTTC. Translation gives CASSTGQHTF.

V usage is TRBV30 and J usage is TRBJ2-3, with D uncertain. The germline CDR1 and CDR2 sequences are GTSNPN and SVGIG (reference sequence). The V end was cut by 1 base, the J end by 2 bases, with 7 bases between. The CDR3 spans 13 residues. The CDR3 sequence: CAWSAYPTDTQYF. Here the CDR3 DNA reads TGTGCCTGGAGTGCCTATCCCACAGATACGCAGTATTTT.

This sequence joins TRBV29-1 and TRBJ2-7; D possibly uses TRBD1 or TRBD2 (5 bases each). Germline V gene lookup returns CDR1 SQVTM and CDR2 ANQGSEA. This CDR3 has 12 amino acids. With 6 bases removed from V and 2 bases from J, the gap between germline ends came to 11 bases. This chain's CDR3 is CSVRDEAYEQYF. The DNA for the CDR3 is TGCAGCGTCAGGGACGAGGCCTACGAGCAGTACTTC.

The J gene is TRBJ2-7, the V gene TRBV20-1; either TRBD1 or TRBD2 may supply D (5 bases each). Germline V gives CDR1 DFQATT, CDR2 SNEGSKA (reference sequence). The CDR3 is 15 residues long. The ends were cut back, 0 bases at V and 3 bases at J, with 15 bases in the middle. Here the CDR3 DNA reads TGCAGTGCTAGAGATCGGGGCAGTAATTGCTACGAGCAGTACTTC. The encoded protein is CSARDRGSNCYEQYF.

The chain links TRBV12-3 or TRBV12-4 to TRBJ2-7; D is unresolved. The ends were cut back, 5 bases at V and 4 bases at J, with 6 bases in the middle. There are 11 residues in the CDR3. CDR3 loop: CASSVTYEQYF. The CDR3 region has the DNA TGTGCCAGCAGTGTGACTTACGAGCAGTACTTC.

This clonotype was detected a few times. One end of the junction varies from germline; a read error may be responsible. V is TRBV18 and J is TRBJ2-5; D gene uncertain. The CDR3 spans 13 residues. Germline V gene data show CDR1 as KGHSH and CDR2 as LQKENI. CDR3 bases: TGTGCCAGCTCACAGGCTACACAAGAGACCCAGTGCTTC. It codes for CASSQATQETQCF.

The CDR3 loop is CASSPPTSGRSEQFF. CDR3 coding DNA: TGTGCCAGCAGCCCACCTACTAGCGGGAGAAGTGAGCAGTTCTTC. The V call is TRBV7-9, the J call TRBJ2-1; 11 nucleotides line up with TRBD2. In germline, CDR1 is SEHNR, CDR2 FQNEAQ (reference sequence). This CDR3 has 15 residues. V was clipped by 5 bases and J by 9 bases; unmatched bases: 9.

The table lists this clonotype with a few counts. The rearrangement uses TRBV27 and TRBJ1-6; a possible D gene is TRBD1 (5 bases). CDR3 size: 14 residues. Germline V gene data show CDR1 as MNHEY and CDR2 as SMNVEV (reference sequence). Trimming left V 4 bases short and J 7 bases short, with 11 bases between. The CDR3 region is CASSSSGGNSPLHF. The CDR3 DNA reads as TGTGCCAGCAGTTCCTCGGGGGGAAATTCACCCCTCCACTTT.

V and J are TRBV7-9 and TRBJ2-7, with TRBD2 matching over 7 bases. This CDR3 contains 15 residues. V was pared by 1 base and J by 1 base, with 4 bases of the junction left unmatched. Germline V lookup: CDR1 SEHNR, CDR2 FQNEAQ (reference sequence). CDR3 region: CASSLGGGNSYEQYF. The CDR3 bases are TGTGCCAGCAGCTTAGGGGGGGGGAATTCCTACGAGCAGTACTTC.

Concerning this clonotype: Since the CDR3 does not end with the conserved phenylalanine or tryptophan, this likely comes from a read error. J is TRBJ1-1 and V is TRBV10-3; 11 positions agree with TRBD1. Germline V gives CDR1 ENHRY, CDR2 SYGVKD. The trim removed 6 bases at V and 3 bases at J, leaving 9 bases unmatched. The CDR3 sequence is 16 residues long. Here the CDR3 reads CAISSTRGQGDTEAFY. The CDR3 region has the DNA TGTGCCATCAGCTCGACTCGGGGACAGGGGGACACTGAAGCTTTCTAT.

V and J are TRBV10-3 and TRBJ2-7, with 13 bases aligning to TRBD2. The V gene end was trimmed by 0 bases and the J gene end by 4 bases; junction bases not matched to a gene: 3. Per germline, CDR1 ENHRY and CDR2 SYGVKD. There are 16 residues in the CDR3. The CDR3 loop is CAISESATSGRYEQYF. DNA for the CDR3: TGTGCCATCAGTGAGTCGGCGACTAGCGGGAGGTACGAGCAGTACTTC.

This clonotype was detected ten times or more. Its ends do not fully match the called genes, so a read error is possible. This chain links TRBV25-1 with TRBJ1-2, with TRBD1 as a possible D gene (6 bases). The CDR3 is 13 amino acids. The germline V gene has CDR1 MGHDK and CDR2 SYGVNS. Here the CDR3 DNA reads TGTGCCAGCGGTGACAGGACCCACTATGGCTACACCTTC. Translating gives CASGDRTHYGYTF.

The V gene is TRBV6-1, the J gene TRBJ2-2; D might be TRBD2 (6 bases). Deletions cut 8 bases from V and 6 bases from J, with 22 bases between. This CDR3 is built from 16 residues. CDR1 is MNHNS, CDR2 SASEGT, per germline. The CDR3 DNA reads as TGTGCCAGCTGCCACCACGAGGGTTCGGGGGCCGGGGAGCTGTTTTTT. Its protein is CASCHHEGSGAGELFF.

The chain is built from TRBV25-1 and TRBJ1-2, with D tentatively TRBD1 (6 bases). The germline gives CDR1 MGHDK, CDR2 SYGVNS. V gave up 10 bases and J gave up 5 bases, with 26 bases separating them. The CDR3 length is 16 residues. The CDR3 here is CATTRRGQEPFYGYTF. The CDR3 region has the DNA TGTGCCACCACCCGCCGGGGGCAGGAACCTTTTTATGGCTACACCTTC.

The chain joins TRBV10-3 to TRBJ1-5; the match to TRBD1 covers 9 bases. Germline trimming cut 3 bases from V and 5 bases from J; bases unmatched to any gene: 2. The CDR3 is 14 residues long. The germline V gene encodes CDR1 ENHRY and CDR2 SYGVKD. The DNA of the CDR3 is TGTGCCATCAGTGAACGACAGGGGGATCAGCCCCAGCATTTT. Its translation: CAISERQGDQPQHF.

The V gene is TRBV20-1, the J gene TRBJ2-3, with 9 bases lining up with TRBD2. J lost 11 bases, V lost 3 bases, and 15 bases had no gene match. The V gene's germline CDR1 is DFQATT and CDR2 SNEGSKA (reference sequence). The CDR3 contains 15 residues. The CDR3 DNA follows: TGCAGTGCTAGGGGCGCGGGAGGGCCTTACAATGAGCAGTATTTT. Protein product: CSARGAGGPYNEQYF.

There are a few counts of this clonotype. V gene TRBV7-2 combines with J gene TRBJ1-4; 10 bases align to TRBD1. This CDR3 contains 14 residues. V shed 5 bases and J 8 bases; nucleotides not matched to a gene: 5. CDR1 SGHTA and CDR2 FQGNSA come from the germline V gene. Here the CDR3 DNA reads TGTGCCAGCAGCCCTGGACAGGGGGGAGAAAAACTGTTTTTT. The encoded protein is CASSPGQGGEKLFF.

The chain employs TRBV7-9 and TRBJ1-2; D call uncertain. Trimming removed 1 base at V and 6 bases at J, with 6 bases between. Germline V CDR1 and CDR2: SEHNR, FQNEAQ (reference sequence). CDR3 length: 12 amino acids. CDR3: CASSLGVDGYTF. The CDR3 nucleotides are TGTGCCAGCAGCTTAGGCGTCGATGGCTACACCTTC.

V is TRBV12-3 or TRBV12-4 and J is TRBJ1-1; possibly TRBD1 for D (5 bases). The CDR3 has 15 amino acids. V lost 7 bases and J lost 4, with 19 bases in between. CDR3 residues: CASIILRGAGTEAFF. CDR3 nucleotide sequence: TGTGCCAGCATTATATTGAGAGGGGCTGGCACTGAAGCTTTCTTT.

V gene TRBV7-8 combines with J gene TRBJ2-6; the D is unclear. The length of the CDR3 is 17 residues. The germline V gene has CDR1 SGHVS and CDR2 FQNEAQ. V lost 5 bases and J lost 0, with 14 bases in between. The CDR3 nucleotides read TGTGCCAGCAGCCCGGACGTCGAGAGCTCTGGGGCCAACGTCCTGACTTTC. As protein: CASSPDVESSGANVLTF.

The V call is TRBV9, the J call TRBJ2-3; 7 bases agree with TRBD1. There are 13 residues in the CDR3. Germline CDR1 reads SGDLS; CDR2 reads YYNGEE. The V and J ends lost 2 bases and 5 bases, in that order; junction bases with no gene match: 2. The DNA for the CDR3 is TGTGCCAGCAGCGTTGACAGGGAAGATACGCAGTATTTT. It encodes CASSVDREDTQYF.

The V call is TRBV12-3 or TRBV12-4, the J call TRBJ2-3; 8 nucleotides match TRBD1. V trimming: 6 bases; J trimming: 2 bases; junction bases outside the gene matches: 13. This CDR3 has 17 residues. The CDR3 spells CASSSPKRTGNTDTQYF. The CDR3 nucleotides are TGTGCCAGCAGCTCCCCCAAAAGGACAGGGAACACAGATACGCAGTATTTT.